The sequence of this T cell receptor beta chain was determined in a study of T cell changes during pregnancy in multiple sclerosis. This CDR3 region has 16 residues. V was pared by 5 bases and J by 1 base, with 7 bases of the junction left unmatched. Per the germline V gene, CDR1 is SEHNR and CDR2 is FQNEAQ (reference sequence). Repertoires were generated with immunoSEQ multiplex PCR, while TCRdb's copy carries only in-frame clones and drops some. The sample lists approximately 88,000 clones; roughly 94% were seen once. This chain links TRBV7-9 with TRBJ2-2; 7 nucleotides align to TRBD1. The sequence derives from a female donor with multiple sclerosis, enrolled in a pregnancy study. The starting material was peripheral blood, obtained in the third trimester of pregnancy. The CDR3 sequence: CASSPGTAMNTGELFF. CDR3 coding DNA: TGTGCCAGCAGCCCAGGGACAGCAATGAACACCGGGGAGCTGTTTTTT.